This T cell receptor beta chain stems from a study of early stage breast cancer tumors. Across the study: Invasive lobular carcinomas made up about 30% of the 12 ER+/PR+/HER2- tumors. Findings of the study overall: Tumors had approximately 2.5-fold higher T cell density than normal breast.

As concerns this clone: Its target is unknown. Other DNA sequences from this sample encode an identical CDR3 as well.

Blood replicates held 0.5 ug DNA, tumor or normal breast around 1.5 ug, two each. The assay was immunoSEQ multiplex PCR, and TCRdb's table has in-frame clones only and misses some. The sample lists 9,500 to 11,000 clones; around 73% were seen once. Germline V gives CDR1 SGHNT, CDR2 YYREEE (reference sequence). V dropped 4 bases and J dropped 5; count of bases not matched to a gene: 7. This CDR3 has 14 amino acids. Each tumor contributed about 18-55 mg of diced tissue. This rearrangement joins TRBV5-4 to TRBJ2-3; 7 positions match TRBD1. The sequence was collected from a person in their 40s with breast cancer. The sequenced sample consisted of breast tumor tissue. For the CDR3, the DNA is TGTGCCAGCAGCATGGGACAGCAGGGAGATACGCAGTATTTT. It yields the protein CASSMGQQGDTQYF.